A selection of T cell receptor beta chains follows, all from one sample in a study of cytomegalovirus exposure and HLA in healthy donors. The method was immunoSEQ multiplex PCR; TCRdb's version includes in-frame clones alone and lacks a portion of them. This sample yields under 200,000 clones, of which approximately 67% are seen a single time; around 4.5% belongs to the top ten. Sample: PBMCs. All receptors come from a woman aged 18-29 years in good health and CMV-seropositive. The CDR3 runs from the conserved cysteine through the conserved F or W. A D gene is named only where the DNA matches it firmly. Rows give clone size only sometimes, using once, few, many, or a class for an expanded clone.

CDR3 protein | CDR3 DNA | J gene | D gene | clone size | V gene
CASSSQLPGNTIYF | TGTGCCAGCAGCTCCCAACTCCCCGGAAACACCATATATTTT | TRBJ1-3 | . | . | TRBV28
CASSEGTGWSTEAFF | TGTGCCAGCAGTGAAGGGACAGGGTGGAGCACTGAAGCTTTCTTT | TRBJ1-1 | TRBD1 | . | TRBV2
CAISEQAKNIQYF | TGTGCCATCAGTGAACAGGCGAAAAACATTCAGTACTTC | TRBJ2-4 | . | few | TRBV10-3
CAIYATDRVNTEAFF | TGTGCCATCTACGCCACGGACAGGGTGAACACTGAAGCTTTCTTT | TRBJ1-1 | TRBD1 | . | TRBV28
CASSLEAGTGGSYEQYF | TGCGCCAGCAGCCTTGAGGCCGGGACAGGGGGGTCCTACGAGCAGTACTTC | TRBJ2-7 | TRBD1 | . | TRBV4-1
CASSSRTGPSYEQYF | TGCGCCAGCAGCTCCCGGACAGGGCCCTCCTACGAGCAGTACTTC | TRBJ2-7 | TRBD1 | . | TRBV5-1
CASRAGQGYEQYF | TGTGCCAGCAGGGCGGGACAGGGCTACGAGCAGTACTTC | TRBJ2-7 | TRBD1 | . | TRBV27
CAWSAGQGSYNEQFF | TGTGCCTGGAGTGCGGGACAGGGGTCCTACAATGAGCAGTTCTTC | TRBJ2-1 | TRBD1 | . | TRBV30
CASSDSTSGGVDTQYF | TGTGCCAGCAGTGACTCGACTAGCGGGGGGGTAGATACGCAGTATTTT | TRBJ2-3 | TRBD2 | few | TRBV6-4
CASSDRRQTYEQYF | TGTGCCAGCAGCGATCGCCGACAAACCTACGAGCAGTACTTC | TRBJ2-7 | . | . | TRBV2
CAISGGTTGAVTDEKLFF | TGTGCCATCAGTGGGGGCACGACAGGGGCGGTTACGGATGAAAAACTGTTTTTT | TRBJ1-4 | TRBD1 | . | TRBV10-3
CASSEQGASTGELFF | TGTGCCAGCAGTGAGCAGGGGGCAAGCACCGGGGAGCTGTTTTTT | TRBJ2-2 | TRBD1 | . | TRBV2
CASSAATSNEKLFF | TGTGCCAGCAGCGCGGCGACCTCTAATGAAAAACTGTTTTTT | TRBJ1-4 | . | few | TRBV25-1
CASSFTGGPYGEQYF | TGTGCCAGCAGCTTTACAGGGGGACCTTATGGCGAGCAGTACTTC | TRBJ2-7 | TRBD1 | . | TRBV5-5
CASSLAPGNRIYNYGYTF | TGTGCTAGCAGCTTAGCACCGGGTAATCGGATCTATAACTATGGCTACACCTTC | TRBJ1-2 | . | . | TRBV7-7
CASSRDSYNEQFF | TGTGCCAGCAGCCGGGACTCCTACAATGAGCAGTTCTTC | TRBJ2-1 | . | . | TRBV7-3
CASSTAQPGEAGANVLTF | TGTGCCAGTAGTACAGCCCAACCGGGGGAAGCTGGGGCCAACGTCCTGACTTTC | TRBJ2-6 | . | . | TRBV19
CASSQTIPSAELFF | TGTGCCAGCTCACAAACCATACCCTCGGCGGAACTGTTTTTT | TRBJ1-4 | . | . | TRBV18
CASSPYGPNSPLHF | TGTGCCAGCAGTCCATATGGCCCTAATTCACCCCTCCACTTT | TRBJ1-6 | . | . | TRBV27
CASKHTGSSYEQYF | TGCGCCAGCAAACATACAGGTAGCTCCTACGAGCAGTACTTC | TRBJ2-7 | . | . | TRBV4-1
CASSPIGQLLDTQYF | TGTGCCAGCAGCCCCATCGGACAGCTCTTAGATACGCAGTATTTT | TRBJ2-3 | . | few | TRBV5-4
CASSIGQGVLYEQYF | TGTGCCAGCAGTATTGGACAGGGGGTTCTCTACGAGCAGTACTTC | TRBJ2-7 | TRBD1 | . | TRBV6-5
CSVEGRRGKRGDEQYF | TGCAGCGTTGAAGGGCGCCGGGGGAAGCGAGGAGACGAGCAGTACTTC | TRBJ2-7 | . | . | TRBV29-1
CASSQDLGASPLVLTDTQYF | TGTGCCAGCAGCCAAGATCTAGGCGCGAGTCCGTTAGTCTTAACAGATACGCAGTATTTT | TRBJ2-3 | . | . | TRBV14
CASSLVGGRGNTGELFF | TGCGCCAGCAGCTTGGTAGGCGGGAGAGGGAACACCGGGGAGCTGTTTTTT | TRBJ2-2 | TRBD2 | . | TRBV5-1
CASSERGQKDTDTQYF | TGTGCCAGCAGTGAAAGGGGACAGAAAGACACAGATACGCAGTATTTT | TRBJ2-3 | TRBD1 | few | TRBV2
CASSLTGPGSPLHF | TGTGCCAGCAGCTTGACAGGGCCTGGTTCACCCCTCCACTTT | TRBJ1-6 | TRBD1 | . | TRBV13
CAISEFGVQNTDTQYF | TGTGCCATCAGTGAGTTTGGAGTCCAGAACACAGATACGCAGTATTTT | TRBJ2-3 | . | . | TRBV10-3
CASRKQGVLIQAFF | TGTGCCAGCAGGAAACAGGGAGTCCTCATCCAAGCTTTCTTT | TRBJ1-1 | . | few | TRBV5-6
CASADRGQTGANVLTF | TGTGCCAGCGCCGACAGGGGGCAGACTGGGGCCAACGTCCTGACTTTC | TRBJ2-6 | TRBD1 | . | TRBV9
CASSLAAAGGLDTQYF | TGCGCCAGCAGCTTGGCCGCGGCGGGGGGGCTTGATACGCAGTATTTT | TRBJ2-3 | TRBD2 | . | TRBV5-1
CASSLVGGASTDTQYF | TGTGCCAGCAGCTTGGTTGGCGGCGCCAGCACAGATACGCAGTATTTT | TRBJ2-3 | . | few | TRBV5-6
CASSLTSGGETQYF | TGTGCCAGCAGCCTGACTAGCGGGGGCGAGACCCAGTACTTC | TRBJ2-5 | TRBD2 | . | TRBV6-6
CAWSKGLASYEQYF | TGTGCCTGGAGTAAAGGGCTAGCGAGCTACGAGCAGTACTTC | TRBJ2-7 | . | . | TRBV30
CASSFAQGIGYGYTF | TGCGCCAGCAGCTTTGCACAGGGAATCGGTTATGGCTACACCTTC | TRBJ1-2 | . | . | TRBV5-1
CASSQGGGQGETQYF | TGTGCCAGCAGCCAAGGAGGGGGACAGGGGGAGACCCAGTACTTC | TRBJ2-5 | TRBD1 | . | TRBV4-2
CASNGNTEAFF | TGTGCCAGCAACGGGAACACTGAAGCTTTCTTT | TRBJ1-1 | . | . | TRBV2
CASSLHSGSLYGYTF | TGTGCCAGCAGCTTGCACTCGGGAAGCCTCTATGGCTACACCTTC | TRBJ1-2 | . | . | TRBV5-4
CAWKGRGPGELFF | TGTGCCTGGAAGGGTAGGGGGCCCGGGGAGCTGTTTTTT | TRBJ2-2 | TRBD1 | . | TRBV30
CASSQEFEGRNTQYF | TGCGCCAGCAGCCAAGAATTTGAGGGTAGGAATACGCAGTATTTT | TRBJ2-3 | . | . | TRBV4-3
CASSLGDSSYEQYF | TGTGCCAGCAGCTTAGGAGACAGTTCCTACGAGCAGTACTTC | TRBJ2-7 | . | . | TRBV7-9
CASSTLRPGAGNTIYF | TGTGCCAGTAGTACCCTCAGACCAGGGGCCGGAAACACCATATATTTT | TRBJ1-3 | . | . | TRBV19
CASSLNGQGATGELFF | TGTGCCAGCTCGCTTAACGGACAGGGGGCTACCGGGGAGCTGTTTTTT | TRBJ2-2 | TRBD1 | . | TRBV2
CASSGTVGLPDTQYF | TGTGCCAGCAGCGGGACAGTGGGACTTCCGGATACGCAGTATTTT | TRBJ2-3 | . | . | TRBV27